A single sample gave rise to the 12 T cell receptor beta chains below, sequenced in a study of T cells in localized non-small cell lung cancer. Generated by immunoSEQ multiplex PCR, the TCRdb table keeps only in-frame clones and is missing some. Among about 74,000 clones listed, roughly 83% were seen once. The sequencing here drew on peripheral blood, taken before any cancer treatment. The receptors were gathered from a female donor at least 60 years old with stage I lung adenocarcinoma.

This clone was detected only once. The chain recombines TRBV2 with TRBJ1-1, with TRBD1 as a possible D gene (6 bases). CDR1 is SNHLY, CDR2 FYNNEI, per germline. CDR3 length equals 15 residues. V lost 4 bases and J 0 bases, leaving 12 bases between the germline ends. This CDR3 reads CASSVEGQMNTEAFF. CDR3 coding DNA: TGTGCCAGCAGTGTCGAGGGACAAATGAACACTGAAGCTTTCTTT.

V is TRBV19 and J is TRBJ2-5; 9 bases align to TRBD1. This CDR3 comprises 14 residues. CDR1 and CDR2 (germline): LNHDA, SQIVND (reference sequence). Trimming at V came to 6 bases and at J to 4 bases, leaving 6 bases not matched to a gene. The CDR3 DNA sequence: TGTGCCAGTAGGCAAAACAGGGGGCGAGAGACCCAGTACTTC. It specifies CASRQNRGRETQYF.

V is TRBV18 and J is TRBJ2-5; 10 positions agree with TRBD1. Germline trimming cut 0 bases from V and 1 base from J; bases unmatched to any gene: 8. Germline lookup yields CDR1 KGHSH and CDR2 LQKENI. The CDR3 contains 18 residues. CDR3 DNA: TGTGCCAGCTCACCACCGGGACAGGGGAGGTCCTCCCAAGAGACCCAGTACTTC. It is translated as CASSPPGQGRSSQETQYF.

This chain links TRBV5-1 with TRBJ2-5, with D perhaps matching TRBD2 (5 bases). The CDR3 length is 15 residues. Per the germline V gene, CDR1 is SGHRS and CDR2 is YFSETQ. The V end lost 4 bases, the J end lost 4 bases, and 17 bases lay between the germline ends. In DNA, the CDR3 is TGCGCCAGCAGCGAAGAGGGCCGTGTCCTAGAGACCCAGTACTTC. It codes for CASSEEGRVLETQYF.

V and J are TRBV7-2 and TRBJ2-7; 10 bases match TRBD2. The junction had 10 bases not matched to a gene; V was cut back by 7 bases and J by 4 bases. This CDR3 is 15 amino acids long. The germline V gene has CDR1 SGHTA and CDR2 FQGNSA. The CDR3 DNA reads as TGTGCCAGCAAGACCACTAGCGGGAATCGGTACGAGCAGTACTTC. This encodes CASKTTSGNRYEQYF. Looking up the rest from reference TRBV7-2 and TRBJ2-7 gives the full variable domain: GAGVSQSPSNKVTEKGKDVELRCDPISGHTALYWYRQSLGQGLEFLIYFQGNSAPDKSGLPSDRFSAERTGGSVSTLTIQRTQQEDSAVYLCASKTTSGNRYEQYFGPGTRLTVT.

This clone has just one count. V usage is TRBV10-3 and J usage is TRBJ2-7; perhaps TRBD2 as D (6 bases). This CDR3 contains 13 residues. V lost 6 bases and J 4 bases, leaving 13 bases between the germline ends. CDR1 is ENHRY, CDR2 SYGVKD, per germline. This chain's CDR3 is CAISRGTDYEQYF. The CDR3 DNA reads TGTGCCATCAGCCGCGGGACGGATTACGAGCAGTACTTC.

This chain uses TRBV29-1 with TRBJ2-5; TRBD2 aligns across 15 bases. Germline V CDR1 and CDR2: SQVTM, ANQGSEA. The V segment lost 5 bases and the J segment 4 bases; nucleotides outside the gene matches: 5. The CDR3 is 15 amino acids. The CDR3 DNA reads TGCAGCGTTCGGACTAGCGGGGGGGCCGGAGAGACCCAGTACTTC. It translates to CSVRTSGGAGETQYF.

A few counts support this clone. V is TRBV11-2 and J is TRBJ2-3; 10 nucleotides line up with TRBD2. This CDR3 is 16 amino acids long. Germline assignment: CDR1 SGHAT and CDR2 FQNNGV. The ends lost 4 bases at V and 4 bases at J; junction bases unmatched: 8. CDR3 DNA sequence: TGTGCCAGCAGCTCGCCCTTTAGCGGGAGGTCAGATACGCAGTATTTT. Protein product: CASSSPFSGRSDTQYF.

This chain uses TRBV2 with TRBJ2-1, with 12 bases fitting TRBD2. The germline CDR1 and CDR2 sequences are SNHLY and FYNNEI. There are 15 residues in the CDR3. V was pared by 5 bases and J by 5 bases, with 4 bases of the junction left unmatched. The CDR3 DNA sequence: TGTGCCAGCAGTTGGAGACTAGCGGGGGACAATGAGCAGTTCTTC. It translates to CASSWRLAGDNEQFF.

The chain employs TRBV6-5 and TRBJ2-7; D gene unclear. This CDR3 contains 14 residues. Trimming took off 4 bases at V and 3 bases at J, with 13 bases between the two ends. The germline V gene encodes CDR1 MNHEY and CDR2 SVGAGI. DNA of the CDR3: TGTGCCAGCAGTTTGAAAGACCCTTACTACGAGCAGTACTTC. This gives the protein CASSLKDPYYEQYF.

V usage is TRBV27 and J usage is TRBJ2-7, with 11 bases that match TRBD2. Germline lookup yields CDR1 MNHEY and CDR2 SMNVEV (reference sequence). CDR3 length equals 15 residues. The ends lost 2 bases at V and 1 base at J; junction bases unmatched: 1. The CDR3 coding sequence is TGTGCCAGCAGTTTACTAGCGGGAGGATCCTACGAGCAGTACTTC. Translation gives CASSLLAGGSYEQYF.

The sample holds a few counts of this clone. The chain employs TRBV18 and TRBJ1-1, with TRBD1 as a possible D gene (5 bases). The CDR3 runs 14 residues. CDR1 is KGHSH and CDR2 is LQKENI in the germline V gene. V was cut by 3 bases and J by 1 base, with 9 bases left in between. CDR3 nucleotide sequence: TGTGCCAGCTCACCGGGGGGACGGAACACTGAAGCTTTCTTT. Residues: CASSPGGRNTEAFF.